This T cell receptor beta chain is drawn from a study of T cells in women clearing cervical HPV infection. Libraries were prepared by immunoSEQ multiplex PCR; TCRdb keeps only in-frame clonotypes and omits some of them. In all, the sample yields roughly 8,300 clones. The length of the CDR3 is 16 residues. Between the trimmed V and J ends, which lost 0 bases and 0 bases, there was a span of 12 bases. CDR1 is LNHDA and CDR2 is SQIVND in the germline V gene (reference sequence). A note on this clone: The read terminates 3 residues ahead of where the CDR3 ends, so the germline J gene completes it.

The sequence was obtained from a woman aged 18 to 75 with a cervical HPV16 infection that either progressed to CIN3+ or cleared (not recorded which). The sample comprised blood buffy coat. The chain employs TRBV19 and TRBJ2-7; no clear D gene. CDR3 region: CASSIDRGQSSYEQYF. The sequenced CDR3 bases are TGTGCCAGTAGTATAGATCGTGGGCAGAGCTCCTACGAG.